The source of this TCR beta chain is a study of T cell responses to AZD1222 COVID-19 vaccine. This CDR3 has 13 residues. Germline values: CDR1 SGDLS, CDR2 YYNGEE. With 4 bases removed from V and 3 bases from J, the gap between germline ends came to 10 bases. Study-wide results and limits: Most donors were white British and more were female, and clonal diversity was possibly underestimated.

Remarks on this clone: Its antigen is currently unknown.

Clones were sequenced by immunoSEQ multiplex PCR, and TCRdb holds only the in-frame ones, with some missing. The sample has 120,000 to 150,000 clones; about 91% are singletons. This sequence joins TRBV9 and TRBJ1-2; D unresolved. The sequences come from peripheral blood, collected on day 0 of AZD1222 vaccination. The receptor comes from an adult in good health. The CDR3: CASSTPPDYGYTF. The CDR3 DNA reads as TGTGCCAGCAGCACTCCCCCGGACTATGGCTACACCTTC.